The source of this T cell receptor beta chain is a study of CD8 T cells in ankylosing spondylitis. Notes on the study in general: Disease-associated clones were reportedly significantly overrepresented in matched ankylosing spondylitis synovial fluid.

TCRdb reprocessed the 5' RACE reads via MiXCR and lists one record per CDR3 protein. The sample has roughly 150,000 distinct CDR3 sequences, about 7.3% seen once. As concerns this clonotype: Its antigen is still unknown. This may come from a read error, since a much larger clone is one base off.

The CDR3 loop spans 14 amino acids. From germline, CDR1 is SGHTA and CDR2 FQGNSA. The V gene lost 5 bases and the J gene lost 4 bases, with 14 bases spanning the gap. The source is a female donor with ankylosing spondylitis or in good health (not recorded which). This chain uses TRBV7-2 with TRBJ1-2, with unresolved D. Input material: blood, either unsorted or a sorted T cell fraction (not recorded which). The CDR3 sequence is CASSPSGRPYGYTF. The CDR3 coding sequence is TGTGCCAGCAGCCCATCGGGCAGGCCCTATGGCTACACCTTC.